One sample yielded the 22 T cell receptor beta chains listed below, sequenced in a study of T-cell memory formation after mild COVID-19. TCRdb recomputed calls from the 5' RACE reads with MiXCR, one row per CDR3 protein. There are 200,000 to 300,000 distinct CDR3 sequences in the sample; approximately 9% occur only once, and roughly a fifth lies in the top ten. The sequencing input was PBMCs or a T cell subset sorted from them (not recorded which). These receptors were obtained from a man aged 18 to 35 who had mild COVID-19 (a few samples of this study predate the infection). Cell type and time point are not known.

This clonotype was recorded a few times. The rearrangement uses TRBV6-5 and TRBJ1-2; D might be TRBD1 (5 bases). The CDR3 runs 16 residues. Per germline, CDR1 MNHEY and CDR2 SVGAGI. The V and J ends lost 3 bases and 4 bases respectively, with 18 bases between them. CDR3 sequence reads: CASSYSGWGSVYGYTF. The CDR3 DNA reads TGTGCCAGCAGTTATTCCGGTTGGGGGTCTGTCTATGGCTACACCTTC.

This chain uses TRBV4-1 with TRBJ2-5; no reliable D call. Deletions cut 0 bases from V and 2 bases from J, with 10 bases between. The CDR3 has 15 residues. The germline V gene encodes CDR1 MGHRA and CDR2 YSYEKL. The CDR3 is CASSQDSGLQETQYF. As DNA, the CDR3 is TGCGCCAGCAGCCAAGATTCGGGTCTACAAGAGACCCAGTACTTC.

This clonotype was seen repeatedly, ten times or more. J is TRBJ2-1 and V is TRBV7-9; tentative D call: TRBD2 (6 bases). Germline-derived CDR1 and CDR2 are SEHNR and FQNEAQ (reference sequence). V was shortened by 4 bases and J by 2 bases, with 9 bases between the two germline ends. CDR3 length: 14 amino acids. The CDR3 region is CASSSGTPYNEQFF. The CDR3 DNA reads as TGTGCCAGCAGCTCAGGGACTCCCTACAATGAGCAGTTCTTC.

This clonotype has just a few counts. CDR3 in DNA: TGTGCCAGTGGAGGCTCCACCTGGGCCGAGCAGTACTTC. Its protein is CASGGSTWAEQYF. The chain couples TRBV5-5 to TRBJ2-7; TRBD2 is a possible D gene (5 bases). The CDR3 totals 13 residues. The germline CDR1 and CDR2 sequences are SGHKS and YYEKEE (reference sequence). V was shortened by 8 bases and J by 6 bases, with 18 bases between the two germline ends.

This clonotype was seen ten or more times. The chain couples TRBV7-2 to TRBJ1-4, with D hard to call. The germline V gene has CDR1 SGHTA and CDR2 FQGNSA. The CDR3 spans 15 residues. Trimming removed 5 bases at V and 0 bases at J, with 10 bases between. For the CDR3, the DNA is TGTGCCAGCAGCGGATACGGATCAACTAATGAAAAACTGTTTTTT. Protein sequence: CASSGYGSTNEKLFF.

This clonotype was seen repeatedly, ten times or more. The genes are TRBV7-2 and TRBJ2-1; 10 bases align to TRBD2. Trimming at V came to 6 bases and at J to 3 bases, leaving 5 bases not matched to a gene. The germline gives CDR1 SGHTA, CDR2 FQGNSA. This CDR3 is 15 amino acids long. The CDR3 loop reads CASRGSSGSYNEQFF. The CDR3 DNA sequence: TGTGCCAGCAGGGGATCTAGCGGGAGCTACAATGAGCAGTTCTTC.

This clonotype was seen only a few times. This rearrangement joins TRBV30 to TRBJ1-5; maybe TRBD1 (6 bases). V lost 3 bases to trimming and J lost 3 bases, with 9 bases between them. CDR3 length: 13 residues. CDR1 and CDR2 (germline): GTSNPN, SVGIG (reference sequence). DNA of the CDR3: TGTGCCTGGAGCCAGGGGCCCAATCAGCCCCAGCATTTT. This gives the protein CAWSQGPNQPQHF.

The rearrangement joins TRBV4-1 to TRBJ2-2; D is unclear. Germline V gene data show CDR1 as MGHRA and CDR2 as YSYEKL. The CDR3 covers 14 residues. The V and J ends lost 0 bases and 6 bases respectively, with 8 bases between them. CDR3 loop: CASSQEVVSGELFF. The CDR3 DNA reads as TGCGCCAGCAGCCAAGAAGTAGTGTCCGGGGAGCTGTTTTTT.

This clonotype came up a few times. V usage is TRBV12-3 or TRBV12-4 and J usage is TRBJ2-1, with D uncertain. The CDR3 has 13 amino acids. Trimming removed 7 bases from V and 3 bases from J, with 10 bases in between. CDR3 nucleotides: TGTGCCAGCACCCCTTGGGGCTACAATGAGCAGTTCTTC. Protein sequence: CASTPWGYNEQFF.

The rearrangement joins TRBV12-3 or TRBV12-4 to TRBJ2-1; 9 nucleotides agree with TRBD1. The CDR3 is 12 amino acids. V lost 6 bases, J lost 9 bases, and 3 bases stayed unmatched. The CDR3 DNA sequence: TGTGCCAGCAGGGGGACAGGGTCTGAGCAGTTCTTC. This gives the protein CASRGTGSEQFF.

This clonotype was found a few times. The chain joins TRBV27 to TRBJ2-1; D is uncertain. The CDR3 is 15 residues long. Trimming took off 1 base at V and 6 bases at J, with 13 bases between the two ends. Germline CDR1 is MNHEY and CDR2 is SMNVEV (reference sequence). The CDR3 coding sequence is TGTGCCAGCAGTTTATGGGCAGCCTCGGGCAATGAGCAGTTCTTC. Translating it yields CASSLWAASGNEQFF.

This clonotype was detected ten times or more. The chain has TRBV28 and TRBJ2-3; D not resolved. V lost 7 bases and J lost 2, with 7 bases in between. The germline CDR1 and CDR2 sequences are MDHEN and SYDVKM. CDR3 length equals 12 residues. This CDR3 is CASTSFTDTQYF. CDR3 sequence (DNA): TGTGCCAGCACCAGCTTCACAGATACGCAGTATTTT.

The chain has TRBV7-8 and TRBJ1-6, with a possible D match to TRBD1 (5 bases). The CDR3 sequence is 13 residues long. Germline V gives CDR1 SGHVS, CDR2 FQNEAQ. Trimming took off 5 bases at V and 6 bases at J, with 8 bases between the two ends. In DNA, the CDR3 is TGTGCCAGCAGCCCGGGACCTAATTCACCCCTCCACTTT. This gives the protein CASSPGPNSPLHF.

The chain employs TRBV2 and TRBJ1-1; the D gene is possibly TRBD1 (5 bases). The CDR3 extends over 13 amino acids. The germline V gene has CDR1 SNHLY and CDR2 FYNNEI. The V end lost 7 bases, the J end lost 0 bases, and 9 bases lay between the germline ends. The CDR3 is CASTEGLNTEAFF. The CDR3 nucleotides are TGTGCCAGCACCGAGGGGTTGAACACTGAAGCTTTCTTT.

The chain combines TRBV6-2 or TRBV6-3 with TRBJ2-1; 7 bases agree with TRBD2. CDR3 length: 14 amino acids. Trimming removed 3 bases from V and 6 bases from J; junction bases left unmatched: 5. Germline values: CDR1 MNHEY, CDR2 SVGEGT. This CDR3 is CASSYSRGVNEQFF. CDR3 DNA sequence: TGTGCCAGCAGTTATTCCCGGGGGGTCAATGAGCAGTTCTTC.

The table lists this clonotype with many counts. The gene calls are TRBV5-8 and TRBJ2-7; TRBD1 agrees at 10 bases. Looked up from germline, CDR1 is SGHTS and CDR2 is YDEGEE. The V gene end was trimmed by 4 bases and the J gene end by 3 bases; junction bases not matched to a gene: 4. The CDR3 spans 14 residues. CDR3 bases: TGTGCCAGCAGCCGACAGGGGGCTGACTACGAGCAGTACTTC. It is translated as CASSRQGADYEQYF. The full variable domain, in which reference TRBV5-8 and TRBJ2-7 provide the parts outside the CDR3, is EAGVTQSPTHLIKTRGQQATLRCSPISGHTSVYWYQQALGLGLQFLLWYDEGEERNRGNFPPRFSGRQFPNYSSELNVNALELEDSALYLCASSRQGADYEQYFGPGTRLTVT.

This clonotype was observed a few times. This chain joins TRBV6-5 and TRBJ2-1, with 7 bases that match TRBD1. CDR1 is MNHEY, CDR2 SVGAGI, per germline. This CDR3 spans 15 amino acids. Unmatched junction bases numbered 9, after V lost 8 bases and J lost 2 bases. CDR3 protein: CASRKGALAYNEQFF. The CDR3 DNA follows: TGTGCCAGCCGAAAGGGGGCTCTCGCCTACAATGAGCAGTTCTTC.

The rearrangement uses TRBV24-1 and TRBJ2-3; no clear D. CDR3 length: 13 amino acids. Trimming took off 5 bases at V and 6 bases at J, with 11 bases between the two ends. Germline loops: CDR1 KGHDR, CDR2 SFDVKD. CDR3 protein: CATSGPTEDTQYF. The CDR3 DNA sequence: TGTGCCACCAGTGGGCCCACTGAGGATACGCAGTATTTT.

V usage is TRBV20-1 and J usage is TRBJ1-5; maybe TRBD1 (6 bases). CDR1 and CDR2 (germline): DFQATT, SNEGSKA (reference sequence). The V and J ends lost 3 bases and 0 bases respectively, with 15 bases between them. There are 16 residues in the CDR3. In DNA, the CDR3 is TGCAGTGCTAGCAGTACAGGGACAAATAGCAATCAGCCCCAGCATTTT. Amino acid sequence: CSASSTGTNSNQPQHF.

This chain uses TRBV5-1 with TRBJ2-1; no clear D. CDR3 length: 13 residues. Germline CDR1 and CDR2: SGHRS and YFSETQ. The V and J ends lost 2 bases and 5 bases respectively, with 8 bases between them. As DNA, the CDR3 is TGCGCCAGCAGCTTACCATCCCACAATGAGCAGTTCTTC. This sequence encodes CASSLPSHNEQFF. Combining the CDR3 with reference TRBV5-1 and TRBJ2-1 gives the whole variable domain KAGVTQTPRYLIKTRGQQVTLSCSPISGHRSVSWYQQTPGQGLQFLFEYFSETQRNKGNFPGRFSGRQFSNSRSEMNVSTLELGDSALYLCASSLPSHNEQFFGPGTRLTVL.

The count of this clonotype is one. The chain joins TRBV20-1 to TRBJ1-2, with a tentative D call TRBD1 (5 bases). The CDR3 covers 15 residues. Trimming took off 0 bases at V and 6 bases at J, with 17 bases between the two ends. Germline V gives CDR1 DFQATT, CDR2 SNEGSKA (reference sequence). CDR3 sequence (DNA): TGCAGTGCTAGAGACGGGGGACGATTAAGAGATGGCTACACCTTC. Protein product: CSARDGGRLRDGYTF.

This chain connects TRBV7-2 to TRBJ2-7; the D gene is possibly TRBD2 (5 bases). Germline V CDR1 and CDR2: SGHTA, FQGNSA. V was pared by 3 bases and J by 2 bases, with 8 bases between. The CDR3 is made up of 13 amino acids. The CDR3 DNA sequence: TGTGCCAGCAGCTTTGAACTAGCCTACGAGCAGTACTTC. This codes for CASSFELAYEQYF. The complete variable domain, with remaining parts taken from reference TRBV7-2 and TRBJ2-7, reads GAGVSQSPSNKVTEKGKDVELRCDPISGHTALYWYRQSLGQGLEFLIYFQGNSAPDKSGLPSDRFSAERTGGSVSTLTIQRTQQEDSAVYLCASSFELAYEQYFGPGTRLTVT.